One and the same sample provided the 32 T cell receptor beta chains below, sequenced in a study of identical twins. In TCRdb, the 5' RACE reads were re-called with MiXCR into one record per CDR3 protein. The sample carries about 240,000 distinct CDR3 sequences, roughly an eighth recorded once. Another study also made use of these data, one on yellow fever vaccine responses in identical twins.

Sequencing was done on a sample of memory (CD45RO+) T cells sorted from blood. These receptors were collected from a woman aged 18-29 years in good health.

This chain connects TRBV7-2 to TRBJ2-1, with D tentatively TRBD1 (5 bases). The V and J ends lost 1 base and 10 bases respectively, with 11 bases between them. The CDR3 is 13 amino acids. CDR1 and CDR2 from the germline V gene are SGHTA and FQGNSA. The CDR3 coding sequence is TGTGCCAGCAGCTTAGTTGGGGCTACGGAGCAGTTCTTC. This gives the protein CASSLVGATEQFF.

CDR3 DNA sequence: TGCAGTGCTAGGGACGGAGTAATAAACACTGAAGCTTTCTTT. This sequence encodes CSARDGVINTEAFF. The chain links TRBV20-1 to TRBJ1-1; D ambiguous. The V end lost 3 bases, the J end lost 2 bases, and 13 bases lay between the germline ends. The CDR3 spans 14 residues. CDR1 DFQATT and CDR2 SNEGSKA come from the germline V gene (reference sequence).

This clonotype has a handful of counts. The chain joins TRBV12-3 or TRBV12-4 to TRBJ1-2; D perhaps matches TRBD1 (5 bases). There are 12 residues in the CDR3. The germline V and J ends were trimmed by 6 bases and 8 bases, with 13 bases remaining between them. CDR3 amino acids: CASSSRVRGYTF. In nucleotides, the CDR3 is TGTGCCAGCAGCTCCAGGGTGCGGGGCTACACCTTC.

At least ten counts were recorded for this clonotype. J is TRBJ1-5 and V is TRBV6-6; 9 bases line up with TRBD1. The V gene end was trimmed by 7 bases and the J gene end by 8 bases; junction bases not matched to a gene: 3. The CDR3 runs to 12 residues. Looked up from germline, CDR1 is MNHNY and CDR2 is SVGAGI (reference sequence). CDR3 in amino acids: CASTTGGEPQHF. In nucleotides, the CDR3 is TGTGCCAGCACAACAGGGGGCGAGCCCCAGCATTTT.

This chain joins TRBV3-1 and TRBJ2-1, with 7 bases fitting TRBD1. The germline V gene has CDR1 LGHDT and CDR2 YNNKEL (reference sequence). The V gene end was trimmed by 4 bases and the J gene end by 2 bases; junction bases not matched to a gene: 8. The CDR3 has 16 residues. The CDR3: CASSPQQGLTYNEQFF. DNA of the CDR3: TGTGCCAGCAGCCCGCAACAGGGGTTAACCTACAATGAGCAGTTCTTC.

This clonotype was seen only once. The CDR3, as DNA: TGTGCCAGCCGTGTTTACAGGACATACACCGGGGAGCTGTTTTTT. Its translation: CASRVYRTYTGELFF. The genes are TRBV27 and TRBJ2-2, with D possibly being TRBD1 (5 bases). Germline assignment: CDR1 MNHEY and CDR2 SMNVEV (reference sequence). This CDR3 is built from 15 residues. V was cut by 8 bases and J by 3 bases, with 16 bases left in between.

In nucleotides, the CDR3 is TGCAGTGCTAGCTCCCTTAGTGGACTAGCGGGGACCGAGCAGTACTTC. Its protein is CSASSLSGLAGTEQYF. The V and J genes are TRBV20-1 and TRBJ2-7, with 12 bases lining up with TRBD2. J gave up 6 bases and V 3 bases, and 12 bases lay outside the gene matches. Germline V lookup: CDR1 DFQATT, CDR2 SNEGSKA (reference sequence). This CDR3 contains 16 residues.

The gene calls are TRBV10-3 and TRBJ2-1; TRBD2 matches 14 bases. Germline-derived CDR1 and CDR2 are ENHRY and SYGVKD. This CDR3 contains 14 residues. Trimming removed 10 bases from V and 8 bases from J; junction bases left unmatched: 7. The CDR3 coding sequence is TGTGCCACGGGGACTAGCGGGAGTATTGATGAGCAGTTCTTC. Translated, it gives CATGTSGSIDEQFF.

This clonotype was seen repeatedly, ten times or more. The chain joins TRBV10-3 to TRBJ2-7; TRBD2 matches at 10 bases. Germline trimming cut 7 bases from V and 2 bases from J; bases unmatched to any gene: 8. Looked up from germline, CDR1 is ENHRY and CDR2 is SYGVKD. The CDR3 runs to 15 residues. CDR3 nucleotide sequence: TGTGCCATCACGAGCGGGAGGGGCGGAACCTACGAGCAGTACTTC. Protein sequence: CAITSGRGGTYEQYF.

This clonotype was detected ten times or more. This chain joins TRBV7-8 and TRBJ2-7, with TRBD1 identical over 8 bases. The CDR3 runs 13 residues. In germline, CDR1 is SGHVS, CDR2 FQNEAQ. The junction had 3 bases not matched to a gene; V was cut back by 2 bases and J by 6 bases. The CDR3 here is CASSLRDRSEQYF. Written as DNA, the CDR3 is TGTGCCAGCAGCTTAAGGGACAGGTCCGAGCAGTACTTC.

This clonotype appeared a few times. The chain combines TRBV29-1 with TRBJ2-7; 7 positions agree with TRBD1. The CDR3 consists of 12 residues. The V and J ends lost 7 bases and 2 bases, in that order; junction bases with no gene match: 5. In germline, CDR1 is SQVTM, CDR2 ANQGSEA. The CDR3 loop is CSGMGQTYEQYF. CDR3 nucleotide sequence: TGCAGCGGTATGGGACAGACCTACGAGCAGTACTTC.

This clonotype was detected many times. This chain joins TRBV4-3 and TRBJ2-1; D unresolved. Trimming removed 3 bases at V and 0 bases at J, with 9 bases between. Germline-derived CDR1 and CDR2 are LGHNA and YSLEER. The CDR3 is made up of 15 amino acids. CDR3 amino acids: CASSHGSSSYNEQFF. CDR3 nucleotides: TGCGCCAGCAGCCATGGGTCTAGCTCCTACAATGAGCAGTTCTTC.

This clonotype was recorded a few times. The chain links TRBV12-3 or TRBV12-4 to TRBJ2-7; 12 bases align to TRBD2. V trimming: 6 bases; J trimming: 4 bases; junction bases outside the gene matches: 16. The CDR3 contains 18 residues. DNA of the CDR3: TGTGCCAGCAGGAACCCAGGGCGACTAGCGGGAGATAAGTACGAGCAGTACTTC. Translated: CASRNPGRLAGDKYEQYF.

Points on this clonotype: A read error is likely, as this CDR3 ends without the conserved phenylalanine or tryptophan. The rearrangement uses TRBV12-3 or TRBV12-4 and TRBJ2-7; D ambiguous. The CDR3 consists of 12 residues. V lost 7 bases and J lost 5, with 12 bases in between. For the CDR3, the DNA is TGTGCCAGCACCAGTTCCCAGCACGAGCAGTACTCC. Amino acids: CASTSSQHEQYS.

The genes are TRBV18 and TRBJ2-7; D is ambiguous. The germline CDR1 and CDR2 sequences are KGHSH and LQKENI. V was pared by 3 bases and J by 5 bases, with 14 bases between. CDR3 length: 14 residues. In DNA form, the CDR3 reads TGTGCCAGCTCACCCGAAGTTGGCAGAAACGAGCAGTACTTC. The encoded protein is CASSPEVGRNEQYF.

This clonotype was counted a few times. This chain uses TRBV7-2 with TRBJ2-2; perhaps D is TRBD1 or TRBD2 (6 bases each). Germline assignment: CDR1 SGHTA and CDR2 FQGNSA. There are 16 residues in the CDR3. Between the trimmed V and J ends, which lost 5 bases and 6 bases, there was a span of 19 bases. CDR3: CASSPPTGAFSGELFF. CDR3 nucleotide sequence: TGTGCCAGCAGCCCACCGACGGGGGCATTTTCCGGGGAGCTGTTTTTT.

J is TRBJ2-7 and V is TRBV7-9; 8 nucleotides match TRBD1. Trimming took 3 bases from V and 6 from J; bases not matched to a gene: 4. The germline gives CDR1 SEHNR, CDR2 FQNEAQ (reference sequence). CDR3 size: 13 residues. The CDR3 reads CASSFPGGGEQYF. CDR3 DNA: TGTGCCAGCAGCTTCCCAGGGGGCGGCGAGCAGTACTTC.

This clonotype was picked up many times. The V call is TRBV12-3 or TRBV12-4, the J call TRBJ2-5; 7 positions agree with TRBD1. With 4 bases clipped from V and 5 bases from J, the junction kept 7 bases outside the gene matches. The CDR3 totals 14 residues. The CDR3: CASSWQGDSETQYF. The DNA for the CDR3 is TGTGCCAGCAGTTGGCAGGGGGATTCGGAGACCCAGTACTTC.

This chain joins TRBV11-2 and TRBJ2-2; TRBD1 aligns across 8 bases. The germline V gene has CDR1 SGHAT and CDR2 FQNNGV. J gave up 2 bases and V 5 bases, and 13 bases lay outside the gene matches. This CDR3 is built from 18 residues. CDR3 in amino acids: CASSPRTGTGSNTGELFF. The CDR3 nucleotides read TGTGCCAGCAGCCCCCGAACCGGGACAGGTAGTAACACCGGGGAGCTGTTTTTT.

To note about this clonotype: This sequence may be a read error, since a much larger clone differs from it by one base. The gene calls are TRBV10-3 and TRBJ2-5; D unresolved. Trimming removed 4 bases at V and 2 bases at J, with 5 bases between. This CDR3 is 12 amino acids long. Germline CDR1 is ENHRY and CDR2 is SYGVKD. This CDR3 is CAISVEQETQYF. In DNA, the CDR3 is TGTGCCATCAGTGTCGAGCAAGAGACCCAGTACTTC.

CDR3 loop: CASSYSQGYYGYTF. The DNA for the CDR3 is TGTGCCAGCAGTTATAGTCAGGGATACTATGGCTACACCTTC. This chain uses TRBV6-5 with TRBJ1-2; tentative D call: TRBD1 (5 bases). The CDR3 spans 14 residues. V shed 3 bases and J shed 3 bases, with 11 bases lying between them. Germline-derived CDR1 and CDR2 are MNHEY and SVGAGI.

This clonotype has more than one count but fewer than ten. This chain links TRBV20-1 with TRBJ2-4, with D possibly being TRBD1 (7 bases). The CDR3 covers 13 residues. Germline assignment: CDR1 DFQATT and CDR2 SNEGSKA (reference sequence). Deletions cut 5 bases from V and 4 bases from J, with 12 bases between. CDR3 sequence reads: CSAQGGKKNIQYF. In DNA form, the CDR3 reads TGCAGTGCTCAGGGGGGTAAAAAAAACATTCAGTACTTC.

This clonotype was detected only a few times. CDR3 residues: CASSRNPWDEQFF. DNA for the CDR3: TGTGCCAGCAGTCGAAACCCTTGGGATGAGCAGTTCTTC. The gene calls are TRBV6-1 and TRBJ2-1, with D unresolved. CDR3 length: 13 amino acids. CDR1 is MNHNS, CDR2 SASEGT, per germline. V lost 5 bases and J 8 bases, leaving 13 bases between the germline ends.

The rearrangement uses TRBV24-1 and TRBJ2-1, with D tentatively TRBD1 (5 bases). This CDR3 is built from 15 residues. Germline CDR1 and CDR2: KGHDR and SFDVKD. The V end lost 1 base, the J end lost 6 bases, and 12 bases lay between the germline ends. The CDR3: CATSDLSFRGNEQFF. CDR3 in DNA: TGTGCCACCAGTGATTTATCATTTAGGGGCAATGAGCAGTTCTTC.

The chain is built from TRBV6-2 or TRBV6-3 and TRBJ2-1; D is possibly TRBD1 or TRBD2 (5 bases each). V was cut by 5 bases and J by 2 bases, with 13 bases left in between. The CDR3 runs 15 residues. The germline CDR1 and CDR2 sequences are MNHEY and SVGEGT. DNA of the CDR3: TGTGCCAGCAGTGGGACGCCCACGGCCTACAATGAGCAGTTCTTC. It encodes CASSGTPTAYNEQFF.

This clonotype was recorded at least ten times. The chain employs TRBV29-1 and TRBJ1-4; TRBD1 matches 7 bases. Germline loops: CDR1 SQVTM, CDR2 ANQGSEA. The J segment lost 7 bases and the V segment lost 8 bases, leaving 10 bases of the junction unmatched. This CDR3 contains 13 residues. CDR3 coding DNA: TGCAGCTTCACAGGGGCCGGGGGTGAAAAACTGTTTTTT. It yields the protein CSFTGAGGEKLFF.

The gene calls are TRBV20-1 and TRBJ2-7, with 8 positions matching TRBD1. V lost 5 bases, J lost 6 bases, and 12 bases stayed unmatched. Germline V gives CDR1 DFQATT, CDR2 SNEGSKA (reference sequence). This CDR3 has 14 amino acids. The CDR3 DNA reads TGCAGTGCTCGGCCCGACAGGGGTTTTGTCGAGCAGTACTTC. It encodes CSARPDRGFVEQYF.

Worth noting for this clonotype: A much larger clonotype is one base distant, so this may be a read error. V is TRBV12-3 or TRBV12-4 and J is TRBJ2-6; D gene uncertain. This CDR3 comprises 13 residues. The V end lost 7 bases, the J end lost 0 bases, and 4 bases lay between the germline ends. CDR3: CASNLSGANVLTF. The CDR3 region has the DNA TGTGCCAGCAACCTCTCTGGGGCCAACGTCCTGACTTTC.

The J gene is TRBJ1-5, the V gene TRBV28; no reliable D call. Germline V gene lookup returns CDR1 MDHEN and CDR2 SYDVKM. This CDR3 is 14 amino acids long. Trimming left V 1 base short and J 5 bases short, with 9 bases between. The CDR3: CASSLLAVDQPQHF. CDR3 in DNA: TGTGCCAGCAGTTTATTGGCAGTCGATCAGCCCCAGCATTTT. Full variable domain (missing parts from reference TRBV28 and TRBJ1-5): DVKVTQSSRYLVKRTGEKVFLECVQDMDHENMFWYRQDPGLGLRLIYFSYDVKMKEKGDIPEGYSVSREKKERFSLILESASTNQTSMYLCASSLLAVDQPQHFGDGTRLSIL.

This clonotype showed up just a few times. The chain joins TRBV2 to TRBJ2-3, with D perhaps TRBD1 or TRBD2 (5 bases each). Trimming cost V 1 base and J 8 bases, with 19 bases left between them. Germline CDR1 reads SNHLY; CDR2 reads FYNNEI. This CDR3 is built from 16 residues. CDR3 protein: CASSEVSGAMGGTQYF. The CDR3 bases are TGTGCCAGCAGTGAAGTATCCGGGGCCATGGGCGGTACGCAGTATTTT.

V gene TRBV7-9 combines with J gene TRBJ1-5, with TRBD1 identical over 7 bases. CDR1 and CDR2 (germline): SEHNR, FQNEAQ (reference sequence). This CDR3 contains 14 residues. V gave up 4 bases and J gave up 4 bases; unmatched junction bases: 4. Here the CDR3 reads CASSSTQGNQPQHF. CDR3 nucleotide sequence: TGTGCCAGCAGCTCCACACAGGGGAATCAGCCCCAGCATTTT.

The chain recombines TRBV11-2 with TRBJ2-2; 7 bases fit TRBD1. The junction had 4 bases not matched to a gene; V was cut back by 4 bases and J by 2 bases. The CDR3 runs 15 residues. Germline V gene data show CDR1 as SGHAT and CDR2 as FQNNGV. DNA of the CDR3: TGTGCCAGCAGCTCTGGGACAGATAACACCGGGGAGCTGTTTTTT. Translating gives CASSSGTDNTGELFF.